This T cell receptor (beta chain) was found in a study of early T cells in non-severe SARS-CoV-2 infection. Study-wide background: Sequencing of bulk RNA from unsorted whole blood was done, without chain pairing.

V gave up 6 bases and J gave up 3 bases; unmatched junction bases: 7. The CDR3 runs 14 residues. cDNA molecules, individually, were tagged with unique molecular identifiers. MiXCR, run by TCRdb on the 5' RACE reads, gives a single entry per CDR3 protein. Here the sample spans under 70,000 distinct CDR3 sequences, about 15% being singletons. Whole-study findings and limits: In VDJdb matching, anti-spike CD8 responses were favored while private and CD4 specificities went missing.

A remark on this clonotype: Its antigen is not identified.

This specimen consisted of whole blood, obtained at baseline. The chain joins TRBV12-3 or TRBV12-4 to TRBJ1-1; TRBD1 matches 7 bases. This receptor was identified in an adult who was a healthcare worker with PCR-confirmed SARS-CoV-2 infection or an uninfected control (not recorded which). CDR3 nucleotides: TGTGCCAGCAGCCGACAGGGAGCATACACTGAAGCTTTCTTT. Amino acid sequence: CASSRQGAYTEAFF.